There are many counts of the clone carrying this TCR beta chain. Its antigen remains unidentified. Then a second PCR, running about 6 to 11 cycles, was carried out with a sample-barcoded 5' primer and a J-beta primer mix. Each cDNA molecule carried a tag from a template-switch adaptor that contained 12 random nucleotides. A single record per CDR3 protein comes from TCRdb applying MiXCR to the 5' RACE reads. The sample records about a million distinct CDR3 sequences, about 48% being singletons. The entry originates in a study of blood T cells in healthy people across ages. Study findings and constraints: Because donor CMV status was unknown, expanded clonotype changes were possibly confounded.

The sample taken for sequencing was blood. The clonotype originates from a man younger than 45 in good health.

CDR3 sequence (DNA): TGTGCCAGCAGCCAAGAGGTTTTAGGCTACGAGCAGTACTTC. It translates to CASSQEVLGYEQYF. V usage is TRBV4-2 and J usage is TRBJ2-7; D is uncertain. The V gene lost 0 bases and the J gene lost 3 bases, with 9 bases spanning the gap. The CDR3 is made up of 14 amino acids. Germline-derived CDR1 and CDR2 are LGHNA and YNFKEQ.